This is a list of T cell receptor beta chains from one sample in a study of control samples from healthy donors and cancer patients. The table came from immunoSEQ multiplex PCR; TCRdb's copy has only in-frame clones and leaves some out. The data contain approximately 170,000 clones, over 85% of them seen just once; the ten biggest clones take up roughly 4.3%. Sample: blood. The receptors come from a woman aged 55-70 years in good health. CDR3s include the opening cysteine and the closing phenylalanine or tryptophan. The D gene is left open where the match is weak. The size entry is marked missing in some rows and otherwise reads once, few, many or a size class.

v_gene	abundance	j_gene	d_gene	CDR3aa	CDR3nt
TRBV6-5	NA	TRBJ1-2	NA	CASRRNQGWGYGYTF	TGTGCCAGCAGACGAAACCAGGGTTGGGGCTATGGCTACACCTTC
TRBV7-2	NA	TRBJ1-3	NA	CASSSGDSGNTIYF	TGTGCCAGCAGCTCGGGGGACTCTGGAAACACCATATATTTT
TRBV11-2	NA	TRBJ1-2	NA	CASSLSVGNYGYTF	TGTGCCAGCAGCTTATCGGTAGGGAACTATGGCTACACCTTC
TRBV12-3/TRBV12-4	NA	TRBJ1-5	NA	CASSRLPYQPQHF	TGTGCCAGCAGCCGTCTCCCTTATCAGCCCCAGCATTTT
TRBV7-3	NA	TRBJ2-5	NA	CASSRGREETQYF	TGTGCCAGCAGCCGAGGCAGGGAAGAGACCCAGTACTTC
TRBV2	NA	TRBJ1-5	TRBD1	CASSENTGGGQPQHF	TGTGCCAGCAGTGAAAATACAGGGGGCGGGCAGCCCCAGCATTTT
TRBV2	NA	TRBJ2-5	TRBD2	CASSPPTSPETQYF	TGTGCCAGCAGCCCGCCGACTAGCCCGGAGACCCAGTACTTC
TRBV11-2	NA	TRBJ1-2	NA	CASSLTGGANYGYTF	TGTGCCAGCAGCCTAACGGGAGGGGCAAACTATGGCTACACCTTC
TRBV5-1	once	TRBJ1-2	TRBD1	CASSFGTGGGGYTF	TGCGCCAGCAGCTTCGGGACAGGGGGCGGTGGCTACACCTTC
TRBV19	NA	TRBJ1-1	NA	CASSIVGRRSPEAFF	TGTGCCAGTAGTATAGTTGGCAGGAGGTCTCCTGAAGCTTTCTTT
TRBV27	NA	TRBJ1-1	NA	CASRRNRGDEAFF	TGTGCCAGCAGGCGAAACCGGGGAGATGAAGCTTTCTTT
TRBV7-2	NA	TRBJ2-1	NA	CASSLSGAGVNEQFF	TGTGCCAGCAGCCTCTCGGGGGCTGGGGTGAATGAGCAGTTCTTC
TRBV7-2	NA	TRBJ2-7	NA	CASSLSRDPFYEQYF	TGTGCCAGCAGCTTATCCAGGGACCCATTCTACGAGCAGTACTTC
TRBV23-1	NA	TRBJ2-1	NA	CASSQGHKIHYRPYNEQFF	TGCGCCAGCAGTCAGGGGCACAAAATCCACTACAGGCCCTACAATGAGCAGTTCTTC
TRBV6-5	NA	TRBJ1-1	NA	CASPQMEGMNTEAFF	TGTGCCAGCCCCCAAATGGAAGGGATGAACACTGAAGCTTTCTTT
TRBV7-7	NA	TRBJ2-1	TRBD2	CASSSGYSGGDEQFF	TGTGCTAGCTCATCAGGGTATAGCGGGGGGGACGAGCAGTTCTTC
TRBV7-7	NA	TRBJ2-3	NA	CASSLGGAGDTQYF	TGTGCTAGCAGCTTAGGGGGGGCGGGAGATACGCAGTATTTT
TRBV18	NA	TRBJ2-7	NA	CASSPPQGGPYEQYF	TGTGCCAGCTCACCACCTCAAGGTGGACCCTACGAGCAGTACTTC
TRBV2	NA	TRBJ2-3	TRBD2	CASSIRRGDTDTQYF	TGTGCCAGCAGTATACGGCGGGGGGACACAGATACGCAGTATTTT
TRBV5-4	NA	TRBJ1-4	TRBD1	CASSRDRSFNEKLFF	TGTGCCAGCAGCCGGGACAGGTCCTTCAATGAAAAACTGTTTTTT
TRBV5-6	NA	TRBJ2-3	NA	CASSLVRLSGATDTQYF	TGTGCCAGCAGCTTGGTCCGGCTCTCAGGGGCCACAGATACGCAGTATTTT
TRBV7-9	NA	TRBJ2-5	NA	CASSLEDGETQYF	TGTGCCAGCAGCTTAGAGGACGGAGAGACCCAGTACTTC
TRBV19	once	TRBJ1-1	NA	CASSIRVQGTEAFF	TGTGCCAGTAGTATAAGGGTACAGGGCACTGAAGCTTTCTTT
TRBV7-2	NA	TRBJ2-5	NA	CASSLWAGLETQYF	TGTGCCAGCAGCCTGTGGGCAGGTCTAGAGACCCAGTACTTC
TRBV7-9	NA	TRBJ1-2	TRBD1	CASSLVRDSLYGYTF	TGTGCCAGCAGCTTAGTCCGGGACAGCCTCTATGGCTACACCTTC
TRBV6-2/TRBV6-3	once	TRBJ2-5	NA	CASSYLGMTYGTQYF	TGTGCCAGCAGTTACCTCGGGATGACTTATGGGACCCAGTACTTC
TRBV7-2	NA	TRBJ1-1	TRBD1	CASSPWTGGRTEAFF	TGTGCCAGCAGCCCCTGGACAGGGGGGAGGACTGAAGCTTTCTTT
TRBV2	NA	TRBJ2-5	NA	CAKASQGGAETQYF	TGTGCCAAAGCCTCACAGGGAGGCGCCGAGACCCAGTACTTC
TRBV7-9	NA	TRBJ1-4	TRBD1	CASSFTGATNEKLFF	TGTGCCAGCAGCTTTACAGGGGCAACTAATGAAAAACTGTTTTTT
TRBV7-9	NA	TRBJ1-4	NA	CASGTEWEKLFF	TGTGCCAGCGGGACCGAGTGGGAAAAACTGTTTTTT
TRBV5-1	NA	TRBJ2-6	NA	CASSLTGTGANVLTF	TGCGCCAGCAGCTTGACCGGGACAGGGGCCAACGTCCTGACTTTC
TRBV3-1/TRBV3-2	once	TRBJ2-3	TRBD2	CASSPRRAGTSGWYAQYF	TGTGCCAGCAGCCCAAGGAGGGCAGGGACTAGCGGTTGGTACGCGCAGTATTTT
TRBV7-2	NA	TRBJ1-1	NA	CASSARGSQNTEAFF	TGTGCCAGCAGCGCCCGCGGGTCGCAGAACACTGAAGCTTTCTTT
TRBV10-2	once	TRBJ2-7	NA	CASGRAGPYEQYF	TGCGCCAGCGGGAGAGCAGGTCCGTACGAGCAGTACTTC
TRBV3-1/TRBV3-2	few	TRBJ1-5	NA	CASSQDFGGDNQPQHF	TGTGCCAGCAGCCAAGATTTCGGGGGGGACAATCAGCCCCAGCATTTT
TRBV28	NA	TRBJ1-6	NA	CASRIGGVPYNSPLHF	TGTGCCAGCAGAATAGGGGGAGTTCCCTATAATTCACCCCTCCACTTT
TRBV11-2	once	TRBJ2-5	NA	CASSLEARQETQYF	TGTGCCAGCAGCTTAGAGGCCCGACAAGAGACCCAGTACTTC
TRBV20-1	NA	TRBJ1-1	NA	CSPERGTEAFF	TGCAGCCCTGAGAGGGGCACTGAAGCTTTCTTT
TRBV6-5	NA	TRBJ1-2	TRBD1	CASSYLGQGDNYGYTF	TGTGCCAGCAGTTACCTGGGACAGGGTGACAACTATGGCTACACCTTC
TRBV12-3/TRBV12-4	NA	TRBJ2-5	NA	CASGVETQYF	TGTGCCAGCGGCGTAGAGACCCAGTACTTC
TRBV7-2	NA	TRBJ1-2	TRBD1	CASSSAGQNRIYGYTF	TGTGCCAGCAGCTCAGCGGGACAGAACAGAATCTATGGCTACACCTTC
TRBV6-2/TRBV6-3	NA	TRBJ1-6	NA	CASSYDPGSYNSPLHF	TGTGCCAGCAGTTACGACCCAGGCTCCTATAATTCACCCCTCCACTTT
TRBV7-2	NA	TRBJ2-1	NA	CASSLAVRSYNEQFF	TGTGCCAGCAGCTTAGCGGTCCGCTCCTACAATGAGCAGTTCTTC
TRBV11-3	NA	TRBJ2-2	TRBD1	CASSLGGDRATGELFF	TGTGCCAGCAGCTTAGGAGGTGACAGGGCTACCGGGGAGCTGTTTTTT
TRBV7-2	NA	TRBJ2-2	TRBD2	CASSSEGRGVTNTGELFF	TGTGCCAGCAGCTCGGAGGGACGGGGGGTGACGAACACCGGGGAGCTGTTTTTT
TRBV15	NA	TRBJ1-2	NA	CATSRDGNGYTF	TGTGCCACCAGCAGAGACGGAAATGGCTACACCTTC
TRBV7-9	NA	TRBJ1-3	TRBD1	CASSSVRGNTGNTIYF	TGTGCCAGCAGCTCTGTCAGGGGGAATACTGGAAACACCATATATTTT
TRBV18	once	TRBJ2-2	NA	CASSLAPGPGDGELFF	TGTGCCAGCTCACTAGCCCCTGGTCCCGGAGATGGGGAGCTGTTTTTT
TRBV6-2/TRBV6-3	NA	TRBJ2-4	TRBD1	CASSPRQGTKNIQYF	TGTGCCAGCAGTCCCCGACAGGGGACCAAAAACATTCAGTACTTC
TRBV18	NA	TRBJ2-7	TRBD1	CASSPPPRQGSFLPPTEQYF	TGTGCCAGCTCACCCCCCCCGAGACAGGGAAGCTTCCTTCCTCCCACCGAGCAGTACTTC
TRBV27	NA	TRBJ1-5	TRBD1	CASSSGDSWNQPQHF	TGTGCCAGCAGTTCCGGGGACAGTTGGAATCAGCCCCAGCATTTT
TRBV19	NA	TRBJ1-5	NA	CASSIRTGGADSNQPQHF	TGTGCCAGTAGTATAAGGACCGGGGGCGCGGATAGCAATCAGCCCCAGCATTTT
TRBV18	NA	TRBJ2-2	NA	CASSPQGFGELFF	TGTGCCAGCTCACCACAGGGTTTCGGGGAGCTGTTTTTT
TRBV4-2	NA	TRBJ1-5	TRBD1	CASSQIDRGSNQPQHF	TGTGCCAGCAGCCAGATAGACAGGGGGAGCAATCAGCCCCAGCATTTT
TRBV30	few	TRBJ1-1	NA	CAWSVNRDTEAFF	TGTGCCTGGAGTGTTAACAGGGACACTGAAGCTTTCTTT
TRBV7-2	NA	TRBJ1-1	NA	CASSLNWNTEAFF	TGTGCCAGCAGCTTAAACTGGAACACTGAAGCTTTCTTT
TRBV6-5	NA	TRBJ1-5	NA	CASSRGTANQPQHF	TGTGCCAGCAGCCGAGGGACGGCGAATCAGCCCCAGCATTTT